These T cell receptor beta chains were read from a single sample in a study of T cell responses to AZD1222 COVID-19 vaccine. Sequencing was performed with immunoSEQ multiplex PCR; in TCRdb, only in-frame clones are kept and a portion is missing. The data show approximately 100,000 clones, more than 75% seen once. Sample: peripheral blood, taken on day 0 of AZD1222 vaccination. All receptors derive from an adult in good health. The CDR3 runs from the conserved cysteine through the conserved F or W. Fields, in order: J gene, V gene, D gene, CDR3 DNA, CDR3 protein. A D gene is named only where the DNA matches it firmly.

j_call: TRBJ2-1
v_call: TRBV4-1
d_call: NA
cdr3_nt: TGCGCCAGCAGCCAAGGGAGGGCCTTTACCTACAATGAGCAGTTCTTC
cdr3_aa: CASSQGRAFTYNEQFF

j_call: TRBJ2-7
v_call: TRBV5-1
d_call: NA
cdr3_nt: TGCGCCAGCAGCTTGCTCCAGGGCCTATACTACGAGCAGTACTTC
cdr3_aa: CASSLLQGLYYEQYF

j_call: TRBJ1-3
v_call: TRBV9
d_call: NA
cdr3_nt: TGTGCCAGCAGCGTAGGAGGGCTCTCTGGAAACACCATATATTTT
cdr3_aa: CASSVGGLSGNTIYF

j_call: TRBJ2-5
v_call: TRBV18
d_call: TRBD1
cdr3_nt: TGTGCCAGCTCACTAGGGGACAGGGGGCGAGAGACCCAGTACTTC
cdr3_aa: CASSLGDRGRETQYF

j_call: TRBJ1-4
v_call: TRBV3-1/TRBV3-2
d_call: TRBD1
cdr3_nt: TGTGCCAGCAGCCTCCTCGGGACAGGGTGGGCAACTAATGAAAAACTGTTTTTT
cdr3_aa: CASSLLGTGWATNEKLFF

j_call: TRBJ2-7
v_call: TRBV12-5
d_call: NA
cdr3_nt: TGTGCTAGTGCGCCGGGAGTTCTGTACGAGCAGTACTTC
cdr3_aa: CASAPGVLYEQYF

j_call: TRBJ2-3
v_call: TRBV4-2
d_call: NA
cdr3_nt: TGTGCCAGCAGCCAAGTCCCGGGCCAAGGAGATACGCAGTATTTT
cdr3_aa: CASSQVPGQGDTQYF

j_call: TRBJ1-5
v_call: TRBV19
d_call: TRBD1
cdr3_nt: TGTGCCAGTAGTGTCGACAGGGACCACAATCAGCCCCAGCATTTT
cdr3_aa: CASSVDRDHNQPQHF

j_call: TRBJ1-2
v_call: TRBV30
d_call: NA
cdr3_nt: TGTGCCTGGCGCCTTGACAGCGAGCTTAACTATGGCTACACCTTC
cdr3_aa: CAWRLDSELNYGYTF

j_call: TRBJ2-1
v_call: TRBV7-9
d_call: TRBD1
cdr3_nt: TGTGCCAGCAGTATTAGACAGGGGTCCTACAATGAGCAGTTCTTC
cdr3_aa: CASSIRQGSYNEQFF